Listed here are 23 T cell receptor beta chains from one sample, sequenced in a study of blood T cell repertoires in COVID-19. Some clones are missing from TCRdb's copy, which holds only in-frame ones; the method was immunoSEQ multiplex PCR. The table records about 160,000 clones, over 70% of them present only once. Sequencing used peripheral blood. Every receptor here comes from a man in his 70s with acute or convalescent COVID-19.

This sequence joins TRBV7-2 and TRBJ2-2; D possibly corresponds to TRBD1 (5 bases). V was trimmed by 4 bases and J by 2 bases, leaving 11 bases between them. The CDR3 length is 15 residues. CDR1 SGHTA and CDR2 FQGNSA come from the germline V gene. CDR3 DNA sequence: TGTGCCAGCAGCTCCCCGACAGTAAACACCGGGGAGCTGTTTTTT. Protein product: CASSSPTVNTGELFF.

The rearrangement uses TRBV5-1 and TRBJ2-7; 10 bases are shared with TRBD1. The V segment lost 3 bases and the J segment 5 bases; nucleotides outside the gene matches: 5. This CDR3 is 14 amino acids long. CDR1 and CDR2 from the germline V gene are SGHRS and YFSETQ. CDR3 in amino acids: CASSYGQGGDEQYF. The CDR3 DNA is TGCGCCAGCAGCTATGGACAGGGGGGAGACGAGCAGTACTTC.

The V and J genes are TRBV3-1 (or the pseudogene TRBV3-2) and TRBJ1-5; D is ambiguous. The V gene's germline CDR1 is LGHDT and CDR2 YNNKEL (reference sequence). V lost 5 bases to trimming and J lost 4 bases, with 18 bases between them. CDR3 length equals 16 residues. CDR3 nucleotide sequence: TGTGCCAGCAGCAAAAATACGCTGGCGGGTAATCAGCCCCAGCATTTT. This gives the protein CASSKNTLAGNQPQHF.

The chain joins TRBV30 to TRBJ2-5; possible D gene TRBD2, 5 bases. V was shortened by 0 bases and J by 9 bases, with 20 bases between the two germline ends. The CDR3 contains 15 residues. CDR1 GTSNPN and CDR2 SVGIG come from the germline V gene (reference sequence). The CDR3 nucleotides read TGTGCCTGGAGTGTACTTCAAAGCGGTATCCTCCCCCAGTACTTC. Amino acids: CAWSVLQSGILPQYF.

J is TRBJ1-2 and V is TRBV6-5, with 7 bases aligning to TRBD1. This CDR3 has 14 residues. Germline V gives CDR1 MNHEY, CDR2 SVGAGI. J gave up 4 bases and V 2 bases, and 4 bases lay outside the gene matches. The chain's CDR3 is CASSYRGPLYGYTF. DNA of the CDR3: TGTGCCAGCAGTTACAGGGGGCCCCTCTATGGCTACACCTTC.

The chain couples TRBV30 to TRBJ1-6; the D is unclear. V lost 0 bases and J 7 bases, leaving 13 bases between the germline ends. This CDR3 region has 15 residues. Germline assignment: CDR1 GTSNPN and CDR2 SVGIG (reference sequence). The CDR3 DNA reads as TGTGCCTGGAGTGTACAGCCAGTCGCGAATTCACCCCTCCACTTT. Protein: CAWSVQPVANSPLHF.

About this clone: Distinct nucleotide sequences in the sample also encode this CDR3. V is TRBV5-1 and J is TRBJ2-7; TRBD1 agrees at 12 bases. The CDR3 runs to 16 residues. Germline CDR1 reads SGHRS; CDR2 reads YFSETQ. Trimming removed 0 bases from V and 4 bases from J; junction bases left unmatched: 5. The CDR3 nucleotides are TGCGCCAGCAGCTTGGGCGGGACAGGGGGCTCTTACGAGCAGTACTTC. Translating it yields CASSLGGTGGSYEQYF.

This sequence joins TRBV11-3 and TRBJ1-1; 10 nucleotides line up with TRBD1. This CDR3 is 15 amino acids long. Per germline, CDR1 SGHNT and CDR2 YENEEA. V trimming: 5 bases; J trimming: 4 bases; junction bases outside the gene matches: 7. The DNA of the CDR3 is TGTGCCAGCAGCATCGGACAGGGGGTAAGCACTGAAGCTTTCTTT. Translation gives CASSIGQGVSTEAFF.

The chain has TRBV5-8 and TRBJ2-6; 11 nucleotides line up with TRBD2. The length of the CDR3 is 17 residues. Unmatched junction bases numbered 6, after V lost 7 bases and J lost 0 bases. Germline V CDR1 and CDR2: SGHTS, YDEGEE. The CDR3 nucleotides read TGTGCCAGCCTATTCCTAGCGGGAGGCTCTGGGGCCAACGTCCTGACTTTC. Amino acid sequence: CASLFLAGGSGANVLTF.

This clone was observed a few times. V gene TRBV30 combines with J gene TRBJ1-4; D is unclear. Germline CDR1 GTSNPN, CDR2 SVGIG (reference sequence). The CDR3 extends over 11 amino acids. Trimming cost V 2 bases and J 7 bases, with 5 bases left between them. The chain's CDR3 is CAWSLAEKLFF. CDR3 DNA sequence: TGTGCCTGGAGTCTGGCTGAAAAACTGTTTTTT.

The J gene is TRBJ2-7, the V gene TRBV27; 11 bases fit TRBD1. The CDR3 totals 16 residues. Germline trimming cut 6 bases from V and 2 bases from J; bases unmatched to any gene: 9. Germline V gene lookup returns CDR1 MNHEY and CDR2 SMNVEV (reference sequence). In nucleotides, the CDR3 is TGTGCCAGCAGGGCAGCCCCGGGACAGGGGGCCTACGAGCAGTACTTC. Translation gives CASRAAPGQGAYEQYF.

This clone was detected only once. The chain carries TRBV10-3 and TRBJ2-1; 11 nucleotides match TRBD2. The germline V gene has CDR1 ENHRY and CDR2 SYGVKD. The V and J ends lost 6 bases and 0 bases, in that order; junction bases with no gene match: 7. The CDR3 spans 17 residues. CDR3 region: CAIRATSGGFSYNEQFF. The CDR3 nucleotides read TGTGCCATCAGGGCCACTAGCGGGGGCTTCTCCTACAATGAGCAGTTCTTC.

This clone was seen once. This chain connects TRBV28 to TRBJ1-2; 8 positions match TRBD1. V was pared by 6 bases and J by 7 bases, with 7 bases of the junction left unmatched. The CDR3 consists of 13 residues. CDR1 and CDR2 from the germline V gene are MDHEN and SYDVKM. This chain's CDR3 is CASSTYTGGGYTF. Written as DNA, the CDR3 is TGTGCCAGCAGCACATACACAGGGGGTGGCTACACCTTC.

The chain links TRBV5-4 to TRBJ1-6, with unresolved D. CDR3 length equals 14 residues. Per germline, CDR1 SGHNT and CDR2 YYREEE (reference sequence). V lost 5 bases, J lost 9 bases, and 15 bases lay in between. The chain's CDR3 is CASRRQVEGSPLHF. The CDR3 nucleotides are TGTGCCAGCAGGAGGCAGGTGGAGGGTTCACCCCTCCACTTT.

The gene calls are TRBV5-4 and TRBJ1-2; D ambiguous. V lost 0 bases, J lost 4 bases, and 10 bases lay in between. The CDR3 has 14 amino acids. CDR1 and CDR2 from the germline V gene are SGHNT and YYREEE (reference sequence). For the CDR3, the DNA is TGTGCCAGCAGCTTGGTTGGCTCTGGCTATGGCTACACCTTC. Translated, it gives CASSLVGSGYGYTF.

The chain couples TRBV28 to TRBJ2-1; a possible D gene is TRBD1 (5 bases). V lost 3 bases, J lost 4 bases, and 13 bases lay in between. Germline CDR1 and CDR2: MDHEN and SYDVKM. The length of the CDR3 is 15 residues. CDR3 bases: TGTGCCAGCAGTTTTTTTGGGGCGAAATACAATGAGCAGTTCTTC. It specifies CASSFFGAKYNEQFF.

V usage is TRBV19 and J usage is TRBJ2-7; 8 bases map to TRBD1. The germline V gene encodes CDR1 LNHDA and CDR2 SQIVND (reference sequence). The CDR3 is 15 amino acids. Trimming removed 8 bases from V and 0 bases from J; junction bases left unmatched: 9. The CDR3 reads CASQKDRGSSYEQYF. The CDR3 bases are TGTGCCAGTCAAAAAGACAGGGGAAGCTCCTACGAGCAGTACTTC.

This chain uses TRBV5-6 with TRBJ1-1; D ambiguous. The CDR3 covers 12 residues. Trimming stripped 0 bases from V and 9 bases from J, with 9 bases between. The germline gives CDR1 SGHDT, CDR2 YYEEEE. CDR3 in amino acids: CASSLGANQAFF. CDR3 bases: TGTGCCAGCAGCTTGGGGGCAAACCAAGCTTTCTTT.

CDR3 sequence (DNA): TGTGCCAGCAGCCAAGGTGACAGGGATCGGACAGATACGCAGTATTTT. Its protein product is CASSQGDRDRTDTQYF. The rearrangement joins TRBV3-1 (or the pseudogene TRBV3-2) to TRBJ2-3; the match to TRBD1 covers 7 bases. Looked up from germline, CDR1 is LGHDT and CDR2 is YNNKEL (reference sequence). The trim removed 1 base at V and 3 bases at J, leaving 7 bases unmatched. This CDR3 region has 16 residues.

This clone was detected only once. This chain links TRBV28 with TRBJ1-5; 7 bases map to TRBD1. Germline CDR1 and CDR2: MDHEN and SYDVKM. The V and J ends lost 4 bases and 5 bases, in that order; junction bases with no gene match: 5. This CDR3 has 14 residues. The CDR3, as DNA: TGTGCCAGCAGTTCGACAGGGTTATATCAGCCCCAGCATTTT. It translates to CASSSTGLYQPQHF.

DNA for the CDR3: TGTGCCAGCAGCCCGCGGGGAGCCTATGGCTACACCTTC. Its protein is CASSPRGAYGYTF. V usage is TRBV7-2 and J usage is TRBJ1-2; D remains ambiguous. CDR3 length: 13 amino acids. V was clipped by 5 bases and J by 4 bases, with 11 bases between them. CDR1 is SGHTA and CDR2 is FQGNSA in the germline V gene.

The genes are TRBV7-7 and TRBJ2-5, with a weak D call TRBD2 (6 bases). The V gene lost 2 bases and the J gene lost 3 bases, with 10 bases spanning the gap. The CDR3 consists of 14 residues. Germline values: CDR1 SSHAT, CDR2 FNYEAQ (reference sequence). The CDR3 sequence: CASSLNPGEETQYF. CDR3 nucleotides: TGTGCCAGCAGCTTAAATCCGGGGGAAGAGACCCAGTACTTC. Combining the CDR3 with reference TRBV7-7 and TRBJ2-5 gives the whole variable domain GAGVSQSPRYKVTKRGQDVTLRCDPISSHATLYWYQQALGQGPEFLTYFNYEAQPDKSGLPSDRFSAERPEGSISTLTIQRTEQRDSAMYRCASSLNPGEETQYFGPGTRLLVL.

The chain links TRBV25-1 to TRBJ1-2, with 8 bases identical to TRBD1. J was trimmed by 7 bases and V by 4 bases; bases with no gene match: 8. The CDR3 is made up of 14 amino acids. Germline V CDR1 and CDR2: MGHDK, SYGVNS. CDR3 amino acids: CASSGTGWVSGYTF. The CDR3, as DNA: TGTGCCAGCAGTGGGACAGGGTGGGTTTCTGGCTACACCTTC.